The 7 T cell receptor beta chains reported below all come from one sample, sequenced in a study of CD8 T cells in Susac syndrome. An input of roughly 0.5 to 1 ug of RNA was subjected to reverse transcription using random hexamers. TCRdb re-analysed the immunoSEQ multiplex PCR reads in MiXCR, keeping a single row per CDR3 protein. This sample carries 330,000 or so distinct CDR3 sequences, 85% of them seen once, and the ten largest clones take around 0.21%. Sequenced: CD8+ T cells from PBMCs. The receptors derive from a human donor with multiple sclerosis.

This chain connects TRBV27 to TRBJ2-5; D may match TRBD1 or TRBD2 (5 bases each). The CDR3 covers 16 residues. The germline V and J ends were trimmed by 0 bases and 1 base, with 12 bases remaining between them. Per the germline V gene, CDR1 is MNHEY and CDR2 is SMNVEV (reference sequence). CDR3 nucleotide sequence: TGTGCCAGCAGTTTATCGGGGGAAGCCCTCCAAGAGACCCAGTACTTC. This encodes CASSLSGEALQETQYF.

V gene TRBV14 combines with J gene TRBJ1-2, with D possibly matching TRBD1 (6 bases). V lost 2 bases and J 4 bases, leaving 8 bases between the germline ends. Germline-derived CDR1 and CDR2 are SGHDN and FVKESK. This CDR3 contains 13 residues. The CDR3 is CASSQWTAYGYTF. CDR3 bases: TGTGCCAGCAGCCAATGGACAGCCTATGGCTACACCTTC.

This chain uses TRBV28 with TRBJ1-2, with TRBD1 matching over 7 bases. Per germline, CDR1 MDHEN and CDR2 SYDVKM. CDR3 length equals 16 residues. Unmatched junction bases numbered 13, after V lost 5 bases and J lost 4 bases. CDR3 amino acids: CASSLALTGTFYGYTF. For the CDR3, the DNA is TGTGCCAGCAGTCTTGCCTTGACAGGGACCTTCTATGGCTACACCTTC.

This chain connects TRBV7-8 to TRBJ1-1; no definite D call. V lost 3 bases, J lost 4 bases, and 18 bases lay in between. Germline CDR1 and CDR2: SGHVS and FQNEAQ. The CDR3 covers 16 residues. CDR3 amino acids: CASSFSGEAGGTEAFF. CDR3 bases: TGTGCCAGCAGCTTCTCCGGGGAGGCAGGAGGCACTGAAGCTTTCTTT.

This chain joins TRBV30 and TRBJ1-5; D gene ambiguous. This CDR3 has 13 residues. The germline gives CDR1 GTSNPN, CDR2 SVGIG (reference sequence). Trimming cost V 0 bases and J 2 bases, with 5 bases left between them. The CDR3 region is CAWSVSGNQPQHF. The CDR3 DNA sequence: TGTGCCTGGAGTGTATCGGGCAATCAGCCCCAGCATTTT. Looking up the rest from reference TRBV30 and TRBJ1-5 gives the full variable domain: SQTIHQWPATLVQPVGSPLSLECTVEGTSNPNLYWYRQAAGRGLQLLFYSVGIGQISSEVPQNLSASRPQDRQFILSSKKLLLSDSGFYLCAWSVSGNQPQHFGDGTRLSIL.

CDR3 sequence: CAVTQEWSYEQYF. Written as DNA, the CDR3 is TGTGCCGTAACACAGGAATGGTCCTACGAGCAGTACTTC. The J gene is TRBJ2-7, the V gene TRBV28, with D possibly TRBD1 on 5 matching bases. V lost 11 bases to trimming and J lost 1 base, with 15 bases between them. Germline V lookup: CDR1 MDHEN, CDR2 SYDVKM. CDR3 size: 13 residues.

This chain links TRBV23-1 with TRBJ2-3, with 10 bases matching TRBD2. TRBV23-1 is an open reading frame whose function is uncertain. After removal of 4 bases from V and 1 base from J, the junction contained 8 bases not matched to a gene. This CDR3 region has 17 residues. The CDR3 DNA reads as TGCGCCAGCAGTCCCCGTGGAGCGGGAGGGGGCACAGATACGCAGTATTTT. Its protein is CASSPRGAGGGTDTQYF.